This T cell receptor (beta chain) was retrieved from a study of technical replicates of blood from a handful of donors. This clone showed up just once. The repertoire was sequenced with immunoSEQ multiplex PCR; TCRdb's copy has only in-frame clones and lacks some. The sample includes under 85,000 clones, 75% to 95% of them seen just once. The CDR3 has 15 amino acids. V lost 8 bases and J lost 0, with 16 bases in between. Germline loops: CDR1 SNHLY, CDR2 FYNNEI. This TCR derives from a human donor in good health. Some clones in this sample may be carry-over from other donors' samples. This chain connects TRBV2 to TRBJ1-2; unclear D gene. Sequenced material: T cells isolated from PBMCs. CDR3 amino acids: CASSPETLPNYGYTF. CDR3 bases: TGTGCCAGCTCTCCAGAGACTCTCCCTAACTATGGCTACACCTTC.